One sample yielded the 5 T cell receptor beta chains listed below, sequenced in a study of blood T cell repertoires in COVID-19 (dated by TCRdb to 2020 to 2022). Library preparation employed the immunoSEQ multiplex PCR assay. Entries here come from immuneACCESS through TCRdb and include only in-frame sequences with V and J called. Some clones fail to appear in such tables; in the studies checked, an unresolved V gene covers under half of the shortfall, and the cause of the remainder is unknown. The sample includes approximately 390,000 clones, with approximately 87% observed a single time. Of the sample, about a tenth is held by the ten largest clones. Specimen: PBMCs or T cells enriched from blood (not recorded which). These receptor sequences come from a woman in her forties or fifties who had recovered from COVID-19.

The V call is TRBV19, the J call TRBJ1-1; no clear D. This CDR3 is 15 amino acids long. Germline V CDR1 and CDR2: LNHDA, SQIVND (reference sequence). The ends were cut back, 7 bases at V and 7 bases at J, with 22 bases in the middle. CDR3 residues: CASTSSPSGRREAFF. Here the CDR3 DNA reads TGTGCCAGTACCTCATCCCCCTCGGGGAGGCGTGAAGCTTTCTTT.

This rearrangement joins TRBV6-5 to TRBJ2-7, with 7 positions matching TRBD1. V shed 2 bases and J 3 bases; nucleotides not matched to a gene: 4. This CDR3 has 14 residues. In germline, CDR1 is MNHEY, CDR2 SVGAGI. This chain's CDR3 is CASSYPGQVYEQYF. Written as DNA, the CDR3 is TGTGCCAGCAGTTACCCTGGACAGGTCTACGAGCAGTACTTC.

This chain links TRBV3-1 (or the pseudogene TRBV3-2) with TRBJ2-2, with 8 bases lining up with TRBD2. The CDR3 has 14 amino acids. Germline V CDR1 and CDR2: LGHDT, YNNKEL (reference sequence). The ends lost 1 base at V and 8 bases at J; junction bases unmatched: 3. The DNA for the CDR3 is TGTGCCAGCAGCCAAGCGGGAGGGCGTGGGGAGCTGTTTTTT. Translation gives CASSQAGGRGELFF.

The CDR3 spells CASSVDPSGGPAGELFF. CDR3 coding DNA: TGTGCCAGCAGCGTAGACCCTAGCGGGGGGCCGGCCGGGGAGCTGTTTTTT. The chain employs TRBV9 and TRBJ2-2, with TRBD2 identical over 11 bases. After removal of 0 bases from V and 6 bases from J, the junction contained 7 bases not matched to a gene. Germline lookup yields CDR1 SGDLS and CDR2 YYNGEE. This CDR3 is 17 amino acids long.

This chain connects TRBV12-5 to TRBJ2-2, with TRBD1 as a possible D gene (6 bases). The germline V and J ends were trimmed by 2 bases and 5 bases, with 15 bases remaining between them. This CDR3 comprises 16 residues. Germline values: CDR1 LGHNT, CDR2 FRNRAP. CDR3 in amino acids: CASGLSTLQGTGELFF. In nucleotides, the CDR3 is TGTGCTAGTGGTTTGTCAACCTTACAGGGAACCGGGGAGCTGTTTTTT.